This T cell receptor (beta chain) stems from a study of T cells expressing NK-cell markers. In the study overall: Investigators obtained TCR beta repertoires from sorted CD3+CD56+NKG2C+, CD3+CD56+NKG2C- and CD3+CD56-NKG2C+ T cells. In the group of eight sequenced donors, seven were HCMV-seropositive and one was seronegative. Study results and caveats: Leadership of the CD3+CD56-NKG2C+ fraction also belonged to these clonotypes in several donors.

CDR3 size: 14 residues. Per germline, CDR1 SEHNR and CDR2 FQNEAQ (reference sequence). Remarks on this clonotype: The target antigen is unknown.

For TCR beta, cDNA was produced by 5'RACE template switching with UMIs. TCRdb re-called the 5' RACE reads, yielding one record per CDR3 amino acid sequence without DNA. The sample has more than 250,000 distinct CDR3 sequences, and its top ten clones hold under 0.5%. This receptor was taken from a man between 18 and 35 years old in good health. The chain uses TRBV7-9 and TRBJ2-1; TCRdb outputs TRBD2, but without DNA this stays unchecked. Sequencing was carried out using blood T cells: a sorted CD56 or NKG2C T cell subset, CD4+ or CD8+ T cells, or bulk PBMC T cells (not recorded which). CDR3 loop: CASSLASSGNEQFF.